Listed here is a single T cell receptor (beta chain). This record belongs to a study of T-cell reconstitution after alpha-beta-depleted transplantation in children. Germline CDR1 is MNHNS and CDR2 is SASEGT. This CDR3 has 15 residues. The V and J ends lost 6 bases and 8 bases, in that order; junction bases with no gene match: 8. The library targeted TCRbeta and was prepared with unique molecular identifiers. Each CDR3 protein gets one entry after TCRdb re-called the PCR reads with MiXCR. Of 700,000 to 950,000 distinct CDR3 sequences in the sample, 16% were seen once. The chain carries TRBV6-1 and TRBJ2-1; 12 bases line up with TRBD2. This material consisted of PBMCs, mostly from graft donor cells, taken 360 days after TCRalphabeta/CD19-depleted stem cell transplant. The receptor was derived from a male patient under 18 who had a stem cell transplant for acute lymphoblastic leukemia, so the T cells may come from the graft donor. The CDR3 DNA sequence: TGTGCCAGCAGCGACCCTAGCGGGAGGGATTATGAGCAGTTCTTC. Amino acid sequence: CASSDPSGRDYEQFF.